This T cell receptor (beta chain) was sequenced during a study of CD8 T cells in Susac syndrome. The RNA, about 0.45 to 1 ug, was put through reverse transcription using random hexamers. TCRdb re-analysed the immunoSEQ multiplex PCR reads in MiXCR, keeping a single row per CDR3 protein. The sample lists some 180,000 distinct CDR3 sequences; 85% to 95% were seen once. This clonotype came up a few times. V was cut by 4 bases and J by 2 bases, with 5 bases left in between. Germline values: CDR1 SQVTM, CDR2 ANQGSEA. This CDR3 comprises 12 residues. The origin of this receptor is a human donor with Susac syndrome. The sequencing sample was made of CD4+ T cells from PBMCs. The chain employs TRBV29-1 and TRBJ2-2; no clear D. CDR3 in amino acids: CSVVPNTGELFF. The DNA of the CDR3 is TGCAGCGTTGTCCCCAACACCGGGGAGCTGTTTTTT.